This T cell receptor (beta chain) emerged from a study of shared clonotypes between healthy human individuals. Across the whole study: Donors had three CD4 naive, three CD4 memory, two CD8 naive and one CD8 memory plate apiece.

The CDR3 covers 17 residues. Between the trimmed V and J ends, which lost 8 bases and 3 bases, there was a span of 24 bases. The V gene's germline CDR1 is LNHDA and CDR2 SQIVND (reference sequence). Regarding this clone: Its specificity is not known.

General study findings and limits: Generally, estimated richness proved larger in naive subsets than it did in memory subsets. Four donors had about 5.1% of their naive CD4 clonotypes in common.

Sequencing was at deep level. Measured with immunoSEQ multiplex PCR; TCRdb has only the in-frame clones, and not every one. The data hold 1,100,000 or so clones, with approximately 78% observed a single time. The sequence was obtained from a young man in good health. Some clones in this sample may be carry-over from other donors' samples. The sequenced sample was memory CD4+ T cells from PBMCs. Subset given: CD45RA-negative fraction. The chain employs TRBV19 and TRBJ2-3, with D perhaps assigned TRBD1 or TRBD2 (6 bases each). CDR3 DNA: TGTGCCAGTGTCGGGGTTTACGGGAGAGGGGGGACAGATACGCAGTATTTT. This codes for CASVGVYGRGGTDTQYF. The variable domain in full, completed from reference TRBV19 and TRBJ2-3, reads DGGITQSPKYLFRKEGQNVTLSCEQNLNHDAMYWYRQDPGQGLRLIYYSQIVNDFQKGDIAEGYSVSREKKESFPLTVTSAQKNPTAFYLCASVGVYGRGGTDTQYFGPGTRLTVL.